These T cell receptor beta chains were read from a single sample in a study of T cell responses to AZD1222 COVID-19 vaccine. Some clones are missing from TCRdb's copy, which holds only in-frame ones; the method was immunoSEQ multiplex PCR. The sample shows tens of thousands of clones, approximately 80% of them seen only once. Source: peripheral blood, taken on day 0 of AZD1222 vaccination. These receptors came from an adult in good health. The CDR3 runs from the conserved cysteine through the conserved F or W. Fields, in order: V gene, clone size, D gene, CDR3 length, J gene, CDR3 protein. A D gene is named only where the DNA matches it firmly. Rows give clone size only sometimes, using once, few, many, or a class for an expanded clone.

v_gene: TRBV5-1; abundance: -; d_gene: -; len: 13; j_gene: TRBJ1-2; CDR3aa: CASSPSEGRGYTF
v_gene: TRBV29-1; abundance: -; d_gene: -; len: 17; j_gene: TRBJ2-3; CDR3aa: CSVLAWSGRGGTDTQYF
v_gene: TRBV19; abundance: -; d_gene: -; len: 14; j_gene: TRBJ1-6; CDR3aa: CASSLQGFNSPLHF
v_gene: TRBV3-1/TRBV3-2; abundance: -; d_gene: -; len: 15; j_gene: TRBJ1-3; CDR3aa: CASSQAPRSGNTIYF
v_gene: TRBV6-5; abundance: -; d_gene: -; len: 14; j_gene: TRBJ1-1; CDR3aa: CASSQDRGSTEAFF
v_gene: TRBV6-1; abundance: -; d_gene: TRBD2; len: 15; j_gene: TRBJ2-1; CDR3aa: CASSDLAGGYNEQFF
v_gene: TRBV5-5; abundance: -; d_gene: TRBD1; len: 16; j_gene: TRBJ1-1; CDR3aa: CASSLTGTGGNTEAFF
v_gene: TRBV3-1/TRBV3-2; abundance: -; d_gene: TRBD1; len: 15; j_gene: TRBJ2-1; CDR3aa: CASRPYRGLVDEQFF
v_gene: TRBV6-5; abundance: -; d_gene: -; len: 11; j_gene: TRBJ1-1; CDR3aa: CASILGSKAFF
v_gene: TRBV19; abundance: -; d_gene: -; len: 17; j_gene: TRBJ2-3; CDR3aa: CASSIVGGHSSRDTQYF
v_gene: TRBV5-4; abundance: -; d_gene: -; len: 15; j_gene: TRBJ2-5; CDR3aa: CASSLEGGLGETQYF
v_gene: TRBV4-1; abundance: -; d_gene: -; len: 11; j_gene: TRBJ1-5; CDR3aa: CASSQGGPQHF
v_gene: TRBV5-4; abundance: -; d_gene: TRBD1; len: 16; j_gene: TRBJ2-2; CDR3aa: CASSPKTGGDTGELFF
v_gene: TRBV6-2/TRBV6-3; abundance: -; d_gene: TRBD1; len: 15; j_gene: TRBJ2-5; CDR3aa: CASSRGQGAGETQYF
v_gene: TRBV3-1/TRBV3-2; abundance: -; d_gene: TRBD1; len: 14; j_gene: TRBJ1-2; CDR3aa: CASSQETGSYGYTF
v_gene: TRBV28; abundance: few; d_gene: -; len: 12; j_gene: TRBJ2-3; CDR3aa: CASSPRGDTQYF
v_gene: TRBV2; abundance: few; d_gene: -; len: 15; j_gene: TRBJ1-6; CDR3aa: CASISQVGGFSPLHF
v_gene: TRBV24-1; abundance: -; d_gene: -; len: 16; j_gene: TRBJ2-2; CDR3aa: CATSDSEAPYTGELFF
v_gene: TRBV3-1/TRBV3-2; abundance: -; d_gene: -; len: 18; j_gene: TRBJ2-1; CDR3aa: CASSQAGQLVGSYNEQFF
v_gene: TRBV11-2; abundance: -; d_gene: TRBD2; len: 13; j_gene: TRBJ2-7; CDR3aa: CASTRSGKDEQYF
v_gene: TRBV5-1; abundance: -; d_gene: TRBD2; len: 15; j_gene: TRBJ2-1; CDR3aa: CASSLELAGADEQFF
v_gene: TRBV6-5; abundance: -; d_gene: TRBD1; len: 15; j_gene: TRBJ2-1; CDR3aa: CASSTDRGTYNEQFF
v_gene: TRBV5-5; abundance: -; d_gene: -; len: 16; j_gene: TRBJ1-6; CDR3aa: CASSPVESSYNSPLHF
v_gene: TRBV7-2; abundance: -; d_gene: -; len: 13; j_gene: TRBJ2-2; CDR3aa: CASSLYRPGELFF
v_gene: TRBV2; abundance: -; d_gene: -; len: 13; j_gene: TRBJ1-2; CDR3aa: CASSARRDTGYTF
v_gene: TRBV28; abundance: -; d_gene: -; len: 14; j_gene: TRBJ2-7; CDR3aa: CASSQGGSSYEQYF
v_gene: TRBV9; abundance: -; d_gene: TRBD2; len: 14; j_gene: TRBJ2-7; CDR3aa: CASQPGTSGSEQYF
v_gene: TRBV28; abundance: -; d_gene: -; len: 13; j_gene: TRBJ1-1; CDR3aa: CASSPPMNTEAFF
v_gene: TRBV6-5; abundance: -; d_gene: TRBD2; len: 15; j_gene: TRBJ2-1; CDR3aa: CASRKAGGAYNEQFF
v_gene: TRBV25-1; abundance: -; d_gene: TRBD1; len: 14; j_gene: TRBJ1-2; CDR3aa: CASSAGTDVYGYTF
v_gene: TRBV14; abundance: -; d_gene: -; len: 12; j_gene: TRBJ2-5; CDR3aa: CASSQVGETQYF
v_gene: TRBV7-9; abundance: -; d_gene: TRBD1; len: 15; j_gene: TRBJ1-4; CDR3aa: CASSFKTGANEKLFF
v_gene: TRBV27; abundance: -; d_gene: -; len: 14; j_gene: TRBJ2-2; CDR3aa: CASSLGGATGELFF